These T cell receptor beta chains were read from a single sample in a study of PD-1 blockade in classical Hodgkin lymphoma. Sequencing used immunoSEQ multiplex PCR; TCRdb keeps in-frame clones, though not all of them. The table lists about 17,000 clones, around 80% of them singletons. This sample comprised CD4+ T cells from blood, obtained before the fourth cycle of nivolumab. The source is a human donor with classical Hodgkin lymphoma. CDR3s include the opening cysteine and the closing phenylalanine or tryptophan. Each record gives: clone size, V gene, D gene, J gene, CDR3 DNA, CDR3 protein. The D gene is left open where the match is weak. Rows give clone size only sometimes, using once, few, many, or a class for an expanded clone.

.,TRBV9,TRBD2,TRBJ2-3,TGTGCCAGCAGCGTAGGGGTAGCGGGAGCGAGGACAGATACGCAGTATTTT,CASSVGVAGARTDTQYF
.,TRBV5-1,.,TRBJ1-2,TGCGCCAGCAGCTCTGAGTATGGCTACACCTTC,CASSSEYGYTF
.,TRBV5-1,.,TRBJ2-7,TGCGCCAGCAACCGATTAGGAAGCTACGAGCAGTACTTC,CASNRLGSYEQYF
.,TRBV11-2,TRBD1,TRBJ1-4,TGTGCCAGCAGCGCCCAGACAGGGAGGGGTGAAAAACTGTTTTTT,CASSAQTGRGEKLFF
few,TRBV5-4,.,TRBJ2-1,TGTGCCAGCAGCTTGGGTATACGGGAGCAGTTCTTC,CASSLGIREQFF
.,TRBV6-5,TRBD1,TRBJ1-5,TGTGCCAGCAACGGACAGGGAAGGTCCAATCAGCCCCAGCATTTT,CASNGQGRSNQPQHF
.,TRBV10-2,.,TRBJ1-1,TGCGCCAGCAGTGAAATCGCAGGGGAAACTGAAGCTTTCTTT,CASSEIAGETEAFF
.,TRBV4-1,.,TRBJ2-2,TGCGCCAGCAGCCAAGTGGCGACGGCGAACACCGGGGAGCTGTTTTTT,CASSQVATANTGELFF
.,TRBV11-2,.,TRBJ2-1,TGTGCCAGCAGCTTTGATCCAGGGCAGGGTGAGCAGTTCTTC,CASSFDPGQGEQFF
few,TRBV6-1,.,TRBJ1-1,TGTGCCAGCAGGGTCTCTACAGGGAGGACTGAAGCTTTCTTT,CASRVSTGRTEAFF
.,TRBV6-9,.,TRBJ2-3,TGTGCCAGCAAACGTGAGACGCAGTATTTT,CASKRETQYF
.,TRBV11-3,TRBD2,TRBJ2-3,TGTGCCAGCAGCCCGTCTAGCGGGAGGCAGTATTTT,CASSPSSGRQYF
.,TRBV7-9,TRBD2,TRBJ2-5,TGTGCCAGCAGCTTCGCTAGCGGACAAGAGACCCAGTACTTC,CASSFASGQETQYF
.,TRBV6-1,TRBD2,TRBJ2-1,TGTGCCAGCAGTGAGGGACTAGCGGGGGAGTTCTTC,CASSEGLAGEFF
.,TRBV15,.,TRBJ2-5,TGTGCCACCAGCAGAGATTGGGGTGGGGGAGGCCAGAGAGACCAGTACTTC,CATSRDWGGGGQRDQYF
.,TRBV7-8,TRBD1,TRBJ2-5,TGTGCCAGCAGCCCCCTGCGCACAGGGGGAGAGACCCAGTACTTC,CASSPLRTGGETQYF
once,TRBV6-6,.,TRBJ1-1,TGTGCCAGCAGGACGGGGCAGATGAACACTGAAGCTTTCTTT,CASRTGQMNTEAFF
once,TRBV10-3,.,TRBJ1-4,TGTGCCATCAGTGGCGCTCATTACCAAACTAATGAAAAACTGTTTTTT,CAISGAHYQTNEKLFF
.,TRBV10-3,TRBD2,TRBJ2-2,TGTGCCATCAGTGAGTTAGCGGGAGCGCTCACCGGGGAGCTGTTTTTT,CAISELAGALTGELFF
.,TRBV13,TRBD1,TRBJ2-5,TGTGCCAGCACCGTGGGACAGCAAGAGACCCAGTACTTC,CASTVGQQETQYF
.,TRBV6-1,.,TRBJ1-1,TGTGCCAGCAGTGCCTACAGGGAGAACACTGAAGCTTTCTTT,CASSAYRENTEAFF
.,TRBV5-1,.,TRBJ2-5,TGCGCCAGCAGCATAGGGACACAAAGGTCAGAGACCCAGTACTTC,CASSIGTQRSETQYF